This T cell receptor beta chain was identified during a study of CD8+ T cells in alopecia areata (dated by TCRdb to 2016 to 2018). With regard to the full study: The treated patients took part in an open-label pilot trial in which moderate-to-severe alopecia areata was treated with oral tofacitinib at 5 to 10 mg twice daily. Biopsies were taken from tofacitinib-treated patients at baseline and again at 4 and 24 weeks into treatment, and several of those patients also had a later scalp biopsy. In humans, TCRbeta sequencing was performed on scalp tissue and on sorted CD4+ and CD8+ peripheral blood T cells from healthy controls and from patients with patchy or totalis/universalis alopecia areata. Tofacitinib was administered for 6 to 18 months, and 6 months of follow-up off drug were then conducted to assess delayed response and recurrence. TCRbeta CDR3 regions were amplified by immunoSEQ multiplex PCR with 35 Vbeta forward and 13 Jbeta reverse primers. The SALT score, which quantifies the percentage of affected scalp surface area, was used to measure disease severity in treated patients. RNA was obtained with the PAXgene miRNA kit for fixed scalp, the miRNeasy kit for PBMCs, and the RNeasy kit for mouse skin. Scalp clonality was compared among normal scalp (n=4), patchy alopecia areata scalp (n=8), and alopecia totalis/universalis scalp (n=8). In both human patients and the C3H/HeJ mouse model, the study applied high-throughput TCRbeta sequencing to look at T cell clonal expansion in alopecia areata.

What the treatment or condition label conveys for this sample: oral pan-JAK inhibitor, 5-10 mg twice daily. Peripheral blood and lesional scalp punch biopsies were obtained from patients with alopecia areata. After PBMCs were isolated by density centrifugation and stained for CD3, CD4 and CD8, a FACSAria was used to sort CD4+ and CD8+ T cells. The germline V gene (reference sequence) sets CDR1 to PRHDT and CDR2 to FYEKMQ. V sheds 1 base and J sheds 5 bases, leaving 6 bases between their ends. The CDR3 measures 13 amino acids from cysteine to phenylalanine. The only DNA kept is the CDR3, 39 bases in frame from the first base. As to this clone: The target of this receptor is not known. No qualities accompany the bases; no much larger clone lies one base away.

The full study reports these points: TCR sequences shared between patients were less clear than in mice, possibly partly because of HLA diversity in the patient population. Because the treated cohort was small and included a single nonresponder, larger studies are needed to assess links between baseline CD8+ expansion and response. Compared with normal scalp, lesional scalp had higher clonality and more expanded CD8+ clones, particularly in alopecia totalis/universalis, a pattern that suggests antigenic drive. Many expanded lesional clones persisted in scalp and blood during tofacitinib treatment, which may partly explain relapse after stopping treatment. With tofacitinib, both scalp clonality and the number of expanded CD8+ clones among the top 100 scalp clones went down significantly. Resident alphabeta T cells in normal human skin are also sequenced, complicating scalp TCR repertoire analysis, unlike mouse skin dominated by gammadelta T cells.

Library method: the immunoSEQ multiplex PCR assay. RNA was extracted from all samples and reverse transcribed into cDNA as template for TCR sequencing. SuperScript III was used to make first-strand cDNA, primed with a 2:1 mix of oligo-dT and random hexamers. A synthetic immune receptor repertoire was used to gauge amplification bias, and whatever bias remained was removed computationally. The authors' analysis ran thus. Raw reads were preprocessed to remove errors, and CDR3 was defined by IMGT conventions from the conserved cysteine to phenylalanine. Clonality was calculated as 1 minus Shannon entropy normalized by log2 of the number of productive unique TCRs. CD4 or CD8 identity of scalp clones was inferred by cross-referencing scalp TCRbeta sequences with sorted blood CD4 and CD8 repertoires. TCRdb provides this immuneACCESS table in a form limited to in-frame rearrangements. Some clones are lacking; in checked studies, under half of them reflect an unresolved V gene, and why the rest are absent is not known. V and J calls and clone size come straight from that table; D and trimming were deduced from the DNA. In this sample the table shows 85,000 to 95,000 clones, 70% to 80% of which occur a single time. 17% of the sample belongs to the ten largest clones.

This receptor was obtained from a human donor with alopecia areata. The V and J segments used are TRBV13 and TRBJ2-1, with the D gene not confidently named. The sequenced sample was CD8+ T cells sorted from blood, obtained around week 44, from a patient treated with tofacitinib. DNA sequence: TGTGCCAGCAGCTTAGTGACGGACAATGAGCAGTTCTTC. Its translation is CASSLVTDNEQFF.